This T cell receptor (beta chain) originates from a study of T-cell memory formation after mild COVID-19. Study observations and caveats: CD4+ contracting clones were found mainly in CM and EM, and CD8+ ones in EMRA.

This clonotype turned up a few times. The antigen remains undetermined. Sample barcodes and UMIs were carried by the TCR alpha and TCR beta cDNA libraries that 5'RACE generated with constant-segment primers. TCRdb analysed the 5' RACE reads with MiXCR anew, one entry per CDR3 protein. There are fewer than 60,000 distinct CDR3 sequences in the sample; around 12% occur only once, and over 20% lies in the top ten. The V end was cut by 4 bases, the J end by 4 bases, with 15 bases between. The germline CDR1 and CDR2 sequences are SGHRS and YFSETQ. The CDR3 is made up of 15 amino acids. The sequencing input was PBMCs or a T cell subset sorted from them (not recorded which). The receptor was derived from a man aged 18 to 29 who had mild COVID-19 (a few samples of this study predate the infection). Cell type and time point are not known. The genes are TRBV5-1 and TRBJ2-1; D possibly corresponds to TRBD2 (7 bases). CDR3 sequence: CASSITGGGYNEQFF. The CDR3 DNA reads TGCGCCAGCAGCATCACGGGGGGCGGTTACAATGAGCAGTTCTTC. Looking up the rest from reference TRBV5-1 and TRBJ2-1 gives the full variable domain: KAGVTQTPRYLIKTRGQQVTLSCSPISGHRSVSWYQQTPGQGLQFLFEYFSETQRNKGNFPGRFSGRQFSNSRSEMNVSTLELGDSALYLCASSITGGGYNEQFFGPGTRLTVL.